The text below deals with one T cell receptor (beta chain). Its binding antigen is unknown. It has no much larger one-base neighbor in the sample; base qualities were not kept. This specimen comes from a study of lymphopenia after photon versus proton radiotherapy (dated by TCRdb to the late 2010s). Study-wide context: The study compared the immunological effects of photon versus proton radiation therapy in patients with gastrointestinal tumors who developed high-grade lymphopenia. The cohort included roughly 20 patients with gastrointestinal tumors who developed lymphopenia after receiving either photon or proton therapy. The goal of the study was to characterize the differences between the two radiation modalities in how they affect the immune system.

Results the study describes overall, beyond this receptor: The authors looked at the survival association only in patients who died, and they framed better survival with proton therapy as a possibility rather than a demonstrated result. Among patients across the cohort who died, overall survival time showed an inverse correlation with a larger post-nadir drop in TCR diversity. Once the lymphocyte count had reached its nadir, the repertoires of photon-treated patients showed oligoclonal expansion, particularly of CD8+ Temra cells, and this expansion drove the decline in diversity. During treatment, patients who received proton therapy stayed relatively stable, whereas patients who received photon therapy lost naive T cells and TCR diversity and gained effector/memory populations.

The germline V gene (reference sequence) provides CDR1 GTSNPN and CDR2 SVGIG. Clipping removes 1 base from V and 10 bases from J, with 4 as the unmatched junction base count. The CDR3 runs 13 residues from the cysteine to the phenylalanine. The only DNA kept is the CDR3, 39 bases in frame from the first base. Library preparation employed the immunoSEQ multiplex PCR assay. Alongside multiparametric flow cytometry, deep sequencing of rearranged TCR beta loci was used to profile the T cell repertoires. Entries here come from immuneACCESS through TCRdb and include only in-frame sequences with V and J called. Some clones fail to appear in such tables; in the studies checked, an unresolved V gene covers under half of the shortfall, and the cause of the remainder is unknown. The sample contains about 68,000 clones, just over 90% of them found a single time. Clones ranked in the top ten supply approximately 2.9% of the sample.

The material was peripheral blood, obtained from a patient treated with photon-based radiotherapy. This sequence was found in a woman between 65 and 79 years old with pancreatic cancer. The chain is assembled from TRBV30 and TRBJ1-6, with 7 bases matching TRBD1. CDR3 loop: CAWSGGGRSPLHF. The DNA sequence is TGTGCCTGGAGTGGAGGGGGCCGGTCACCCCTCCACTTT.